This entry is about one TCR beta chain. Antigen specificity is unknown. CDR1 MGHDK and CDR2 SYGVNS come from the germline V gene. This CDR3 is 15 amino acids long. Trimming took 4 bases from V and 0 from J; bases not matched to a gene: 6. This sample stems from a study of cytomegalovirus exposure and HLA in healthy donors. Study findings and constraints: TCR association rates varied by HLA locus in a later analysis, with DRB1 highest and HLA-C lowest. Cytomegalovirus association was assigned to about 150 TCR beta chains.

The study ran its PCR with 60 Vbeta and 13 Jbeta primers. Method: immunoSEQ multiplex PCR; TCRdb's copy keeps in-frame clones and lacks some. Counted here are about 120,000 clones, 75% occurring once; the ten biggest clones make up 2.5% to 3.5%. V is TRBV25-1 and J is TRBJ2-7; 7 bases fit TRBD1. This TCR derives from a woman aged 35 to 49 in good health and CMV-seropositive. Sequenced material: PBMCs. In nucleotides, the CDR3 is TGTGCCAGCAGTGCAGGGACAGTGAGCTCCTACGAGCAGTACTTC. It translates to CASSAGTVSSYEQYF.